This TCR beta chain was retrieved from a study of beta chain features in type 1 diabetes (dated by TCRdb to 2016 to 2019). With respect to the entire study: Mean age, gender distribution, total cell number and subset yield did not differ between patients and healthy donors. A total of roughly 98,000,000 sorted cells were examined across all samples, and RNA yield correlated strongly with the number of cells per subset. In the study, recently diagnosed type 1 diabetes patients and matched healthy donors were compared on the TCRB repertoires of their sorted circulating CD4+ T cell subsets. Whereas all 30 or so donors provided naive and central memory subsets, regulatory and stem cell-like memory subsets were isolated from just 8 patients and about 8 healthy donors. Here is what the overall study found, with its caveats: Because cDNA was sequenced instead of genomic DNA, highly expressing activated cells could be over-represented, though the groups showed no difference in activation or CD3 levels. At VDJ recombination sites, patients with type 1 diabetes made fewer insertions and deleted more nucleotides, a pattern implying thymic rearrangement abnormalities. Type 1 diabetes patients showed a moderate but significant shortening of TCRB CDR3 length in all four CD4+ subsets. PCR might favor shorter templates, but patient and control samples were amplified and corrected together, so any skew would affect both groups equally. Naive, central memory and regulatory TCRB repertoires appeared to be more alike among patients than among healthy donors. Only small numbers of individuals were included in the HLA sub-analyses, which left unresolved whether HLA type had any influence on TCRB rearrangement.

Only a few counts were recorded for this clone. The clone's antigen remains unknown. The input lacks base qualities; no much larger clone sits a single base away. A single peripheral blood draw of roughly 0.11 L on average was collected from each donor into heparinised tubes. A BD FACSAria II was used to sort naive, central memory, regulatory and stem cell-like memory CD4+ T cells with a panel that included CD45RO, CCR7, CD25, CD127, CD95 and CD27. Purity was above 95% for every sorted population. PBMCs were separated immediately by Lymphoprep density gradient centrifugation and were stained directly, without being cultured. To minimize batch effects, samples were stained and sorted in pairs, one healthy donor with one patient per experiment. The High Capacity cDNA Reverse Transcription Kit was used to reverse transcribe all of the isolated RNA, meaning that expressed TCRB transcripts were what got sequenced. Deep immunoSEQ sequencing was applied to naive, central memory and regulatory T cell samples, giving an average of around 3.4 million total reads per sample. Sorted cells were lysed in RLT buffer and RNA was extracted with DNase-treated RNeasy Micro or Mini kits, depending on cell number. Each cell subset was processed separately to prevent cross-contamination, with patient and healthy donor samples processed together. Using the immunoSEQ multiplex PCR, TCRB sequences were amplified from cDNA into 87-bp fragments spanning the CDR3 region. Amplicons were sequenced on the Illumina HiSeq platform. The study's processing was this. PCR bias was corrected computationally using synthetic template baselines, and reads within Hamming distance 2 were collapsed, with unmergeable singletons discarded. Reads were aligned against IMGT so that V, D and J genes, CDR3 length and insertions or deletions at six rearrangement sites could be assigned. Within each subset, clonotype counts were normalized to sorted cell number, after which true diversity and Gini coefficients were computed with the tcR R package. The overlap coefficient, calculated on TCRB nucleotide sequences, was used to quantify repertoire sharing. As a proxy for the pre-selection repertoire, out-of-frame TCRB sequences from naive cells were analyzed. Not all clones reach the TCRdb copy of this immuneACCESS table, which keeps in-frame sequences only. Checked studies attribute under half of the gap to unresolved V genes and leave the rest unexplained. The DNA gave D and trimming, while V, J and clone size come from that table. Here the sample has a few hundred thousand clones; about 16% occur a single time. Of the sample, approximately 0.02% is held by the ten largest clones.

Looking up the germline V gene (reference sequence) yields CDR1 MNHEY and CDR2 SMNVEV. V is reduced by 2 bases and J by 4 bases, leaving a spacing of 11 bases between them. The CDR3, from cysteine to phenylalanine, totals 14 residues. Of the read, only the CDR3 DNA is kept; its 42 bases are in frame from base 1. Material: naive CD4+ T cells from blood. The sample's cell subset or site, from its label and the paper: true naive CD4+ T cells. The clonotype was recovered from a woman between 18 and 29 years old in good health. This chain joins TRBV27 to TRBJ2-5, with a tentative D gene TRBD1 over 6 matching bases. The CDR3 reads CASSLRQAIETQYF. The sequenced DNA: TGTGCCAGCAGTTTACGACAGGCAATAGAGACCCAGTACTTC.